The 7 T cell receptor beta chains in this list originate from one sample, sequenced in a study of OX40 agonist ivuxolimab in advanced cancers. TCRdb's table, derived via immunoSEQ multiplex PCR, lists solely in-frame clones and lacks some. The sample carries some 41,000 clones, about 87% recorded once. The starting material was CD4+ or CD8+ T cells sorted from blood, obtained in a trial of the OX40 agonist ivuxolimab. These receptors originate from an adult with an advanced solid tumor such as melanoma, head and neck, liver or kidney cancer.

This sequence joins TRBV6-1 and TRBJ2-2; 10 nucleotides match TRBD1. The CDR3 is 15 amino acids. Germline assignment: CDR1 MNHNS and CDR2 SASEGT. The V and J ends lost 7 bases and 7 bases, in that order; junction bases with no gene match: 9. The CDR3 spells CASTWFGQGDGELFF. The DNA for the CDR3 is TGTGCCAGCACCTGGTTTGGACAGGGGGACGGGGAGCTGTTTTTT.

The J gene is TRBJ1-6, the V gene TRBV12-5; unclear D gene. The germline V gene has CDR1 LGHNT and CDR2 FRNRAP. V gave up 1 base and J gave up 9 bases, with 7 bases separating them. The CDR3 sequence is 13 residues long. CDR3 coding DNA: TGTGCTAGTGGTTTGGACGGTATTTCACCCCTCCACTTT. Encoded protein: CASGLDGISPLHF.

The V and J genes are TRBV2 and TRBJ1-1; the D gene is possibly TRBD1 (6 bases). V was shortened by 8 bases and J by 3 bases, with 10 bases between the two germline ends. The CDR3 covers 12 residues. The germline V gene encodes CDR1 SNHLY and CDR2 FYNNEI. The CDR3 sequence: CASGGQDTEAFF. In DNA, the CDR3 is TGTGCCAGCGGGGGGCAGGACACTGAAGCTTTCTTT.

This clone was counted once. The gene calls are TRBV6-5 and TRBJ1-1; possible D gene TRBD1, 5 bases. Trimming stripped 6 bases from V and 0 bases from J, with 11 bases between. CDR1 and CDR2 from the germline V gene are MNHEY and SVGAGI. The CDR3 has 14 amino acids. This CDR3 is CASRTGRMNTEAFF. DNA for the CDR3: TGTGCCAGCAGGACGGGACGAATGAACACTGAAGCTTTCTTT.

This clone was observed a single time. J is TRBJ1-2 and V is TRBV5-8; 7 bases agree with TRBD1. Germline CDR1 reads SGHTS; CDR2 reads YDEGEE. CDR3 size: 15 residues. Trimming cost V 7 bases and J 4 bases; bases outside gene matches: 13. The chain's CDR3 is CASAPSGGRGYGYTF. The CDR3, as DNA: TGTGCCAGCGCCCCCTCAGGGGGGCGCGGCTATGGCTACACCTTC.

The gene calls are TRBV30 and TRBJ2-5; 8 positions match TRBD1. The CDR3 length is 12 residues. CDR1 GTSNPN and CDR2 SVGIG come from the germline V gene (reference sequence). V gave up 5 bases and J gave up 4 bases; unmatched junction bases: 3. The CDR3 loop is CAWGQGGETQYF. DNA of the CDR3: TGTGCCTGGGGACAGGGTGGAGAGACCCAGTACTTC.

The chain couples TRBV7-9 to TRBJ1-2, with unresolved D. Deletions cut 5 bases from V and 4 bases from J, with 20 bases between. The CDR3 extends over 16 amino acids. Germline V CDR1 and CDR2: SEHNR, FQNEAQ (reference sequence). The CDR3 region is CASSGPGITSGYGYTF. In nucleotides, the CDR3 is TGTGCCAGCAGCGGGCCGGGAATAACCTCGGGCTATGGCTACACCTTC.